This T cell receptor beta chain stems from a study of shared clonotypes between healthy human individuals. Naive CD8 cells, CD45RO-negative and positively selected for CCR7, excluded terminally differentiated effector memory CD45RA+ cells. The table came from immunoSEQ multiplex PCR; TCRdb's copy has only in-frame clones and leaves some out. The sample has around 2,100,000 clones; roughly 94% are singletons. The germline CDR1 and CDR2 sequences are LGHNA and YNFKEQ. This CDR3 region has 15 residues. Trimming removed 1 base from V and 2 bases from J, with 12 bases in between. The chain joins TRBV4-2 to TRBJ2-7; no clear D gene. This clonotype was sampled from a man between 18 and 35 years old in good health. The source material was naive CD8+ T cells sorted from blood. The DNA for the CDR3 is TGTGCCAGCAGCCAAGGAGTGTCCCAGGCCTACGAGCAGTACTTC. Its protein is CASSQGVSQAYEQYF.